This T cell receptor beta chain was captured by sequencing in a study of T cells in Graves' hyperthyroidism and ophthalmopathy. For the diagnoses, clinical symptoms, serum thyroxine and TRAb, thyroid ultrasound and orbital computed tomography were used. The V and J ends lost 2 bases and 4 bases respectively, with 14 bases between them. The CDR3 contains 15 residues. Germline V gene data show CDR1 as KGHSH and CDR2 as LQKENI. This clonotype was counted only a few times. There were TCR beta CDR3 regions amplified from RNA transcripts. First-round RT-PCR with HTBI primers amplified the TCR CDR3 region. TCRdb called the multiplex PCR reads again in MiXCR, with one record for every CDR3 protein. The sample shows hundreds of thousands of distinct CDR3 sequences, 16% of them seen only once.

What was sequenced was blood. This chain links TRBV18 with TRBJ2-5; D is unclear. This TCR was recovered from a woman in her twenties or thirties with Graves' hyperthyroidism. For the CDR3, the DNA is TGTGCCAGCTCACCAGGCCGGGCCCTGGGAGAGACCCAGTACTTC. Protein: CASSPGRALGETQYF.